This T cell receptor beta chain was recovered during a study of CD4 T cells in relation to SARS-CoV-2 and coronaviruses. Study summary: Patient ages ranged from about 21 to 72, median 38. Notes on the study in general: Around 62% of donors had memory CD4+ clonotypes crossrecognizing SARS-CoV-2 and common cold coronavirus spike. Each donor contributed either pre-pandemic or post-infection samples, not both.

Clones were read by immunoSEQ multiplex PCR, and TCRdb kept only the in-frame ones, dropping some. The table includes about 56,000 clones, about 90% detected once. In its sample, this clone was seen once. The target antigen is unknown. Per the germline V gene, CDR1 is KGHDR and CDR2 is SFDVKD. The CDR3 consists of 15 residues. The V end was cut by 3 bases, the J end by 5 bases, with 15 bases between. The receptor was isolated from an adult with COVID-19. The V gene is TRBV24-1, the J gene TRBJ2-5, with D tentatively TRBD1 (6 bases). Sample: naive CD4+ T cells from PBMCs. The subset here: naive CD4+ T cells isolated by negative enrichment. The CDR3 DNA reads TGTGCCACCAGTGATAAGCAGGGGTTAGGGGAGACCCAGTACTTC. Translating gives CATSDKQGLGETQYF.